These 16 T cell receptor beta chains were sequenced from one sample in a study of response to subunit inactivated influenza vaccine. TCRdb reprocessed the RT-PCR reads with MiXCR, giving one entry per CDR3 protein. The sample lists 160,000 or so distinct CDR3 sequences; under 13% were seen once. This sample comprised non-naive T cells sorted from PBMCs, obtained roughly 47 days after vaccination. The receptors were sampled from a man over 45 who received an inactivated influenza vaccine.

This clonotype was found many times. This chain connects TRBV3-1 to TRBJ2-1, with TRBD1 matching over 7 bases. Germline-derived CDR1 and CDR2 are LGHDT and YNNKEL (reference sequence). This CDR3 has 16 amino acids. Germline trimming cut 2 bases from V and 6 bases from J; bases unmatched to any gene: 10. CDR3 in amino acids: CASSQNRQGRGNEQFF. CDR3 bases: TGTGCCAGCAGCCAAAATCGACAGGGAAGGGGCAATGAGCAGTTCTTC.

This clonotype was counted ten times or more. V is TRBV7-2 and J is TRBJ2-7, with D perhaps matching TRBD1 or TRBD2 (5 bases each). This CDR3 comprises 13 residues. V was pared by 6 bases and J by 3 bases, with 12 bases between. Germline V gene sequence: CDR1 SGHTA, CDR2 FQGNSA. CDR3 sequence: CASSEGPHYEQYF. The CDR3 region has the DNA TGTGCCAGCAGTGAGGGGCCCCACTACGAGCAGTACTTC.

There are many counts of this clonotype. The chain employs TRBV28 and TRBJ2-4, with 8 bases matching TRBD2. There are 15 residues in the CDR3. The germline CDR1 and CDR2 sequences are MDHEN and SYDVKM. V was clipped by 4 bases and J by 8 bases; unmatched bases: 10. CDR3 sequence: CASSSPRRGGYIQYF. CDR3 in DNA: TGTGCCAGCAGTTCACCCCGCCGGGGGGGGTACATTCAGTACTTC.

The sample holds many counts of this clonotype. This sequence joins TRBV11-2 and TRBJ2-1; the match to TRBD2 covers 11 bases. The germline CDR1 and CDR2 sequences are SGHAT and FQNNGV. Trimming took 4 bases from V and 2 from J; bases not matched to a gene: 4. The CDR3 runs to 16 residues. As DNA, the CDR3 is TGTGCCAGCAGCTCGAGACTAGCGGGACCCTACAATGAGCAGTTCTTC. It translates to CASSSRLAGPYNEQFF. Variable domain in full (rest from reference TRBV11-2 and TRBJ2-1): EAGVAQSPRYKIIEKRQSVAFWCNPISGHATLYWYQQILGQGPKLLIQFQNNGVVDDSQLPKDRFSAERLKGVDSTLKIQPAKLEDSAVYLCASSSRLAGPYNEQFFGPGTRLTVL.

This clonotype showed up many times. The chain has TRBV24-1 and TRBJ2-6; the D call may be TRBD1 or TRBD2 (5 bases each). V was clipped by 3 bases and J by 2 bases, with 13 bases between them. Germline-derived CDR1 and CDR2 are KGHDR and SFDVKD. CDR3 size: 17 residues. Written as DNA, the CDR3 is TGTGCCACCAGTGATGCCCGAAGAGGGGCTGGGGCCAACGTCCTGACTTTC. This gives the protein CATSDARRGAGANVLTF.

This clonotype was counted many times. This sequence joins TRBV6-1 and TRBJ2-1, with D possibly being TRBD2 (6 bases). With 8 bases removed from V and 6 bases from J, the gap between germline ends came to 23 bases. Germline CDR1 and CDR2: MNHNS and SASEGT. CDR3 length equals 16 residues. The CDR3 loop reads CASGRVRPTRFNEQFF. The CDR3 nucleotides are TGTGCCAGCGGTCGTGTCCGTCCGACTAGATTCAATGAGCAGTTCTTC.

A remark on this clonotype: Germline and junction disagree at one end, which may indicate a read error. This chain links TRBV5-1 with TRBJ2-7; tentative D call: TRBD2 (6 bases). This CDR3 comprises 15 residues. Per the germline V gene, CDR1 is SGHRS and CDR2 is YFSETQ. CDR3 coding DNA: TGCGGCAGCAGCTTGGAGGGCAGGAGAAACTACGAGCAGTACTTC. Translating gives CGSSLEGRRNYEQYF.

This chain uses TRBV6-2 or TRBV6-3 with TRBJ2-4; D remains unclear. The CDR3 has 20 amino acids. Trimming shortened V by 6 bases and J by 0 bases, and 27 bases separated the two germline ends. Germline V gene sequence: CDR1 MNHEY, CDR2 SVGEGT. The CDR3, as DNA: TGTGCCAGCAGCCCCCCCCGGGCTGGCGGTGCGAAGCTAGCCAAAAACATTCAGTACTTC. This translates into CASSPPRAGGAKLAKNIQYF.

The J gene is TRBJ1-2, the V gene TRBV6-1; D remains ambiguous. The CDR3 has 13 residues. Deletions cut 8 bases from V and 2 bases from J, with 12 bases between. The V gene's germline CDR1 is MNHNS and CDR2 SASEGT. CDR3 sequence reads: CASDRSTNYGYTF. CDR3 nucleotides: TGTGCCAGCGACCGATCGACAAACTATGGCTACACCTTC.

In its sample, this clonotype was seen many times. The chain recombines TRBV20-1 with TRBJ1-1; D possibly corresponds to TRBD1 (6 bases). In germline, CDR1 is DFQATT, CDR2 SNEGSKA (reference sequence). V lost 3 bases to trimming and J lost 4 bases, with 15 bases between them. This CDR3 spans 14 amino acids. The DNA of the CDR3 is TGCAGTGCTAGTTCCGGGGGCGGGAGCACTGAAGCTTTCTTT. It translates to CSASSGGGSTEAFF.

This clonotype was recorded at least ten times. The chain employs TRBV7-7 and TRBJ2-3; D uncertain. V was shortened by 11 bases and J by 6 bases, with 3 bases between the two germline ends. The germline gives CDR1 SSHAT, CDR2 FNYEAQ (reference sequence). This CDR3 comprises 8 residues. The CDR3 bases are TGTGCCGTGGATACGCAGTATTTT. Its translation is CAVDTQYF. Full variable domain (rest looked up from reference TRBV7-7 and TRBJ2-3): GAGVSQSPRYKVTKRGQDVTLRCDPISSHATLYWYQQALGQGPEFLTYFNYEAQPDKSGLPSDRFSAERPEGSISTLTIQRTEQRDSAMYRCAVDTQYFGPGTRLTVL.

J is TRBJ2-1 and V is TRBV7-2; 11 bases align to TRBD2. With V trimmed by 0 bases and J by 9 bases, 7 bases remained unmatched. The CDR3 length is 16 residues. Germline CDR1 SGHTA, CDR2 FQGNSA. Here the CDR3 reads CASSLAYSGGAAEQFF. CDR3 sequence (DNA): TGTGCCAGCAGCTTAGCGTATAGCGGGGGGGCGGCTGAGCAGTTCTTC.

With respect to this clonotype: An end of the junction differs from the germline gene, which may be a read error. Written as DNA, the CDR3 is TGTGCCATCAGCCACCGGGACGGCCCGATGGGGCAGTACTTC. Protein: CAISHRDGPMGQYF. The rearrangement links TRBV7-9 to TRBJ2-7; D assignment may be TRBD1 or TRBD2 (5 bases each). Germline V CDR1 and CDR2: SEHNR, FQNEAQ (reference sequence). CDR3 length: 14 residues.

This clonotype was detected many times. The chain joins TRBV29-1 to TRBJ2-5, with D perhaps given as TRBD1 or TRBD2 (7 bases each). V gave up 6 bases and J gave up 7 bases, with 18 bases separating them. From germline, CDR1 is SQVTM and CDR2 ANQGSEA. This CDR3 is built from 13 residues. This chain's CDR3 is CSVHTGEGVTQYF. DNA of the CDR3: TGCAGCGTCCACACAGGGGAGGGTGTGACCCAGTACTTC.

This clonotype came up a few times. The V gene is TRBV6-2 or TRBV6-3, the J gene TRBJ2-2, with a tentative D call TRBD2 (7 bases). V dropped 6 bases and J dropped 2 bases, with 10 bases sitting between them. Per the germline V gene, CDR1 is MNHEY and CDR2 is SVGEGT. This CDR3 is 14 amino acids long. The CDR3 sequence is CASRGGTNTGELFF. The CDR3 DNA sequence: TGTGCCAGCAGGGGAGGGACAAACACCGGGGAGCTGTTTTTT.

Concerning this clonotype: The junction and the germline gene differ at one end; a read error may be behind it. CDR3 sequence (DNA): TGTGCCAGCAGCTTTGGGACTGACGAGCGGTTCTTC. Its protein product is CASSFGTDERFF. The rearrangement joins TRBV11-1 to TRBJ2-1; D possibly corresponds to TRBD2 (6 bases). Germline V gives CDR1 SGHAT, CDR2 FQDESV (reference sequence). The CDR3 is made up of 12 amino acids.